Below, 12 T cell receptor beta chains from the same sample are listed, as sequenced in a study of T cells in Graves' hyperthyroidism and ophthalmopathy (dated 2019 in TCRdb). Receptor libraries were prepared by multiplex PCR. Instrument on record: Illumina HiSeq 2000. Amplification of TCR beta CDR3 regions was carried out from RNA transcripts. A first-round RT-PCR of the TCR CDR3 used the HTBI primer set with the Qiagen OneStep RT-PCR kit. Clones were called with MiXCR by TCRdb after fastp trimmed the public reads at Q25, and only in-frame beta chains were retained. CDR3 protein duplicates are merged, each entry listing the most common genes and DNA. In this sample the table shows about 710,000 distinct CDR3 sequences, roughly 17% of which occur a single time. The ten largest account for under 9.5% of the sample. Material for sequencing was blood. The receptors were gathered from a man between 18 and 29 years old with Graves' hyperthyroidism.

This clonotype has at least ten counts. This chain joins TRBV2 and TRBJ1-5; no firm D call. There are 13 residues in the CDR3. Germline CDR1 is SNHLY and CDR2 is FYNNEI. The germline V and J ends were trimmed by 5 bases and 5 bases, with 10 bases remaining between them. The chain's CDR3 is CASSRKLDQPQHF. CDR3 DNA sequence: TGTGCCAGCAGTAGGAAGTTAGATCAGCCCCAGCATTTT.

This clonotype has a count of ten or more. The chain is built from TRBV20-1 and TRBJ2-5, with D tentatively TRBD1 or TRBD2 (5 bases each). The germline V gene encodes CDR1 DFQATT and CDR2 SNEGSKA (reference sequence). Trimming took off 1 base at V and 5 bases at J, with 17 bases between the two ends. CDR3 length equals 15 residues. The CDR3 spells CSARAPGASGETQYF. The CDR3 DNA reads TGCAGTGCTAGAGCCCCCGGGGCCTCGGGGGAGACCCAGTACTTC.

This clonotype was detected a few times. This chain uses TRBV12-3 or TRBV12-4 with TRBJ2-1; 7 nucleotides match TRBD1. V lost 3 bases and J lost 4; bases outside the gene matches: 9. The CDR3 runs 16 residues. CDR3 nucleotides: TGTGCCAGCAGTTTTAGGGGACAGAAAAGGTACAATGAGCAGTTCTTC. It specifies CASSFRGQKRYNEQFF.

This clonotype was observed at least ten times. V gene TRBV6-1 combines with J gene TRBJ2-7; 7 nucleotides align to TRBD1. Trimming at V came to 6 bases and at J to 5 bases, leaving 16 bases not matched to a gene. CDR3 length: 16 amino acids. CDR1 MNHNS and CDR2 SASEGT come from the germline V gene. The CDR3: CASRAVTGAVAHEQYF. CDR3 nucleotides: TGTGCCAGCAGAGCTGTAACAGGGGCCGTCGCCCACGAGCAGTACTTC.

The sample holds many counts of this clonotype. The chain uses TRBV7-8 and TRBJ2-1; 8 bases map to TRBD2. Per germline, CDR1 SGHVS and CDR2 FQNEAQ. This CDR3 spans 16 amino acids. Trimming at V came to 6 bases and at J to 7 bases, leaving 14 bases not matched to a gene. The chain's CDR3 is CASRIRAGGIGNEQFF. The CDR3 DNA reads as TGTGCCAGCAGGATTCGTGCGGGAGGTATTGGGAATGAGCAGTTCTTC.

This clonotype was counted only a few times. This chain connects TRBV7-2 to TRBJ1-1, with a possible D match to TRBD1 (6 bases). The V and J ends lost 3 bases and 1 base respectively, with 9 bases between them. The germline gives CDR1 SGHTA, CDR2 FQGNSA. The CDR3 runs 14 residues. CDR3: CASSFGGANTEAFF. The DNA of the CDR3 is TGTGCCAGCAGCTTTGGGGGCGCGAACACTGAAGCTTTCTTT.

At least ten counts were recorded for this clonotype. The chain couples TRBV20-1 to TRBJ1-1; no reliable D call. The germline V and J ends were trimmed by 5 bases and 6 bases, with 19 bases remaining between them. The CDR3 length is 14 residues. Germline V CDR1 and CDR2: DFQATT, SNEGSKA (reference sequence). CDR3 bases: TGCAGTGCTGGAGGTTCCGGGCGTACGGCTGAAGCTTTCTTT. It specifies CSAGGSGRTAEAFF.

The chain is built from TRBV7-9 and TRBJ2-5; 7 bases agree with TRBD1. Germline CDR1 SEHNR, CDR2 FQNEAQ (reference sequence). The CDR3 spans 13 residues. Trimming removed 4 bases from V and 11 bases from J; junction bases left unmatched: 10. CDR3 bases: TGTGCCAGCAGCTCCCAGACAGGGACCAGTCAGTACTTC. Its protein product is CASSSQTGTSQYF.

The chain links TRBV28 to TRBJ2-4; 9 bases agree with TRBD2. The germline V gene has CDR1 MDHEN and CDR2 SYDVKM. The CDR3 spans 15 residues. Trimming took 6 bases from V and 0 from J; bases not matched to a gene: 3. This chain's CDR3 is CASRLAGVAKNIQYF. The CDR3 DNA follows: TGTGCCAGCAGACTAGCGGGCGTAGCCAAAAACATTCAGTACTTC.

This clonotype has just a few counts. The rearrangement joins TRBV7-9 to TRBJ2-3, with TRBD2 identical over 14 bases. This CDR3 has 16 residues. Losses at the gene ends were 5 bases for V and 6 bases for J; bases not matched to a gene: 7. The germline CDR1 and CDR2 sequences are SEHNR and FQNEAQ (reference sequence). CDR3: CASSRTGLAGVDTQYF. The CDR3 DNA sequence: TGTGCCAGCAGCCGTACGGGACTAGCGGGGGTGGATACGCAGTATTTT. Drawing the rest from reference TRBV7-9 and TRBJ2-3, the complete variable domain is DTGVSQNPRHKITKRGQNVTFRCDPISEHNRLYWYRQTLGQGPEFLTYFQNEAQLEKSRLLSDRFSAERPKGSFSTLEIQRTEQGDSAMYLCASSRTGLAGVDTQYFGPGTRLTVL.

This clonotype was detected many times. The chain combines TRBV28 with TRBJ2-1; D unresolved. The CDR3 sequence is 12 residues long. Germline CDR1 MDHEN, CDR2 SYDVKM. The ends were cut back, 2 bases at V and 7 bases at J, with 6 bases in the middle. The CDR3 sequence: CASSLVQNEQFF. The DNA for the CDR3 is TGTGCCAGCAGTTTAGTCCAGAATGAGCAGTTCTTC.

This clonotype was detected many times. The chain employs TRBV29-1 and TRBJ2-7, with D possibly TRBD2 on 6 matching bases. CDR1 is SQVTM and CDR2 is ANQGSEA in the germline V gene. The V end was cut by 3 bases, the J end by 2 bases, with 8 bases between. The CDR3 consists of 12 residues. The DNA of the CDR3 is TGCAGCGTTGAGGAGGGACCCTACGAGCAGTACTTC. Translation: CSVEEGPYEQYF.